The rows below give T cell receptor beta chains drawn from one sample of a study of Ad26.COV2.S vaccination and SARS-CoV-2 variants. Some clones are missing from TCRdb's copy, which holds only in-frame ones; the method was immunoSEQ multiplex PCR. The sample lists 450,000 to 550,000 clones, 80% to 90% occurring once. The source material was peripheral blood, sampled in a trial of Ad26.COV2.S vaccine versus placebo. The receptors shown here come from a person aged 18-65 years who received the Ad26.COV2.S COVID-19 vaccine or a placebo. The CDR3 runs from the conserved cysteine through the conserved F or W. The order of the fields is V gene, D gene, J gene, CDR3 protein, CDR3 DNA. A D gene is named only where the DNA matches it firmly.

V: TRBV9; D: -; J: TRBJ2-1; CDR3: CASSVSTLSSYNEQFF; DNA: TGTGCCAGCAGCGTGTCTACTCTGAGCTCCTACAATGAGCAGTTCTTC
V: TRBV5-4; D: -; J: TRBJ1-4; CDR3: CASSMWEVATNEKLFF; DNA: TGTGCCAGCAGCATGTGGGAAGTTGCAACTAATGAAAAACTGTTTTTT
V: TRBV30; D: TRBD1; J: TRBJ2-7; CDR3: CAWSPMGQGNYEQYF; DNA: TGTGCCTGGAGCCCTATGGGACAGGGGAACTACGAGCAGTACTTC
V: TRBV5-4; D: -; J: TRBJ2-2; CDR3: CASSSHTGELFF; DNA: TGTGCCAGCAGCTCACACACCGGGGAGCTGTTTTTT
V: TRBV3-1/TRBV3-2; D: -; J: TRBJ2-6; CDR3: CASSQDYSGANVLTF; DNA: TGTGCCAGCAGCCAAGATTACTCTGGGGCCAACGTCCTGACTTTC
V: TRBV4-1; D: -; J: TRBJ1-1; CDR3: CASSHRASTEAFF; DNA: TGCGCCAGCAGCCACAGGGCTAGCACTGAAGCTTTCTTT
V: TRBV11-3; D: -; J: TRBJ2-1; CDR3: CASSLGPAGEQFF; DNA: TGTGCCAGCAGCTTAGGACCAGCGGGTGAGCAGTTCTTC
V: TRBV12-3/TRBV12-4; D: -; J: TRBJ1-5; CDR3: CASSRHNQPQHF; DNA: TGTGCCAGCAGTAGGCACAATCAGCCCCAGCATTTT
V: TRBV5-1; D: -; J: TRBJ2-7; CDR3: CASSSRDVYEQYF; DNA: TGCGCCAGCAGCTCCCGGGACGTCTACGAGCAGTACTTC
V: TRBV6-4; D: TRBD2; J: TRBJ2-1; CDR3: CASSQSSGSYEQFF; DNA: TGTGCCAGCAGCCAATCTAGCGGGAGCTATGAGCAGTTCTTC
V: TRBV28; D: -; J: TRBJ2-7; CDR3: CASSLGPSYEQYF; DNA: TGTGCCAGCAGTTTGGGGCCCTCCTACGAGCAGTACTTC
V: TRBV11-1; D: -; J: TRBJ1-2; CDR3: CASSLGQNNYGYTF; DNA: TGTGCCAGCAGCTTAGGTCAGAATAACTATGGCTACACCTTC
V: TRBV3-1/TRBV3-2; D: -; J: TRBJ2-7; CDR3: CASSQDLDHYEQYF; DNA: TGTGCCAGCAGCCAAGACCTGGACCACTACGAGCAGTACTTC
V: TRBV30; D: -; J: TRBJ1-2; CDR3: CAWSVKDGLWTRYGYTF; DNA: TGTGCCTGGAGTGTTAAGGATGGACTCTGGACTAGATATGGCTACACCTTC
V: TRBV4-1; D: -; J: TRBJ1-1; CDR3: CASSPLGGRTEAFF; DNA: TGCGCCAGCAGCCCCCTTGGGGGCCGCACTGAAGCTTTCTTT
V: TRBV5-6; D: -; J: TRBJ1-1; CDR3: CASSFGGPTEAFF; DNA: TGTGCCAGCAGCTTTGGGGGGCCCACTGAAGCTTTCTTT
V: TRBV6-6; D: -; J: TRBJ1-5; CDR3: CASSDLLLGSNQPQHF; DNA: TGTGCCAGCAGCGACCTCCTTTTGGGTAGCAATCAGCCCCAGCATTTT
V: TRBV28; D: -; J: TRBJ1-5; CDR3: CASSYRVNAPQHF; DNA: TGTGCCAGCAGTTATCGGGTAAATGCGCCCCAGCATTTT
V: TRBV7-6; D: TRBD2; J: TRBJ2-7; CDR3: CASSPAGGPSYEQYF; DNA: TGTGCCAGCAGCCCCGCGGGGGGGCCCAGTTACGAGCAGTACTTC
V: TRBV15; D: -; J: TRBJ1-4; CDR3: CATSRGFGANEKLFF; DNA: TGTGCCACCAGCAGGGGATTTGGGGCTAATGAAAAACTGTTTTTT
V: TRBV7-6; D: TRBD1; J: TRBJ1-6; CDR3: CASSLNRQGYLHF; DNA: TGTGCCAGCAGCCTAAACCGACAGGGCTACCTCCACTTT
V: TRBV6-2/TRBV6-3; D: -; J: TRBJ2-5; CDR3: CASSYPGDAETQYF; DNA: TGTGCCAGCAGTTATCCAGGGGACGCGGAGACCCAGTACTTC
V: TRBV4-1; D: -; J: TRBJ2-1; CDR3: CASSQMGPLFHEQFF; DNA: TGCGCCAGCAGCCAAATGGGTCCCCTATTCCATGAGCAGTTCTTC
V: TRBV19; D: -; J: TRBJ2-7; CDR3: CASSVTGTPKYEQYF; DNA: TGTGCCAGTAGTGTTACCGGGACGCCCAAATACGAGCAGTACTTC